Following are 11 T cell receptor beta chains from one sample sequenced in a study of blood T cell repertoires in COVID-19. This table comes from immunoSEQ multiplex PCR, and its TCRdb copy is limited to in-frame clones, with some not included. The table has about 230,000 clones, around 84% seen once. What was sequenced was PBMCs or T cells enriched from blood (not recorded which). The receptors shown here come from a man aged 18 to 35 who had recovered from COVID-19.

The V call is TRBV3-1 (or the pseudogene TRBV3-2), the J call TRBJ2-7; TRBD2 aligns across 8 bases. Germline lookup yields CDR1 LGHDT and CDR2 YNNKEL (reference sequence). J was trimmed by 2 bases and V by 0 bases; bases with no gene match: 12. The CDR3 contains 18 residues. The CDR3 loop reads CASSQERSGSGIPYEQYF. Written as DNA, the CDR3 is TGTGCCAGCAGCCAAGAAAGGTCGGGTAGCGGGATACCCTACGAGCAGTACTTC.

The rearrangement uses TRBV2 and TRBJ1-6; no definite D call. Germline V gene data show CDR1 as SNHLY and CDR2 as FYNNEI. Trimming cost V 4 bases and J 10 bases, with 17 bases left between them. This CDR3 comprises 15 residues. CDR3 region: CASSGRPLGLSPLHF. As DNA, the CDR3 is TGTGCCAGCAGTGGGAGACCCTTGGGTTTATCACCCCTCCACTTT. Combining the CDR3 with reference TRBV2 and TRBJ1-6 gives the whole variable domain EPEVTQTPSHQVTQMGQEVILRCVPISNHLYFYWYRQILGQKVEFLVSFYNNEISEKSEIFDDQFSVERPDGSNFTLKIRSTKLEDSAMYFCASSGRPLGLSPLHFGNGTRLTVT.

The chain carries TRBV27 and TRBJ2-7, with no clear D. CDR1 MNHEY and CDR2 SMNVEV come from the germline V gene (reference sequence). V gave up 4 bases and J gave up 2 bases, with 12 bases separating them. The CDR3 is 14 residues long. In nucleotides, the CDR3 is TGTGCCAGCAGTTCCCACGGGTCGCCCTACGAGCAGTACTTC. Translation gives CASSSHGSPYEQYF.

This CDR3 is CASSLRTSGGSYEQYF. Here the CDR3 DNA reads TGTGCCAGCAGCTTACGGACTAGCGGGGGTTCCTACGAGCAGTACTTC. This chain links TRBV7-2 with TRBJ2-7; 13 nucleotides line up with TRBD2. The germline CDR1 and CDR2 sequences are SGHTA and FQGNSA. The CDR3 has 16 residues. The trim removed 2 bases at V and 1 base at J, leaving 2 bases unmatched.

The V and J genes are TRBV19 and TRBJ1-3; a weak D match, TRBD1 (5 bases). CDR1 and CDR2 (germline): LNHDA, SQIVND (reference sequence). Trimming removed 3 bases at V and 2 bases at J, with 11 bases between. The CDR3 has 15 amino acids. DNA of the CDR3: TGTGCCAGTAGTATCACGGGGGTAGCTGGAAACACCATATATTTT. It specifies CASSITGVAGNTIYF.

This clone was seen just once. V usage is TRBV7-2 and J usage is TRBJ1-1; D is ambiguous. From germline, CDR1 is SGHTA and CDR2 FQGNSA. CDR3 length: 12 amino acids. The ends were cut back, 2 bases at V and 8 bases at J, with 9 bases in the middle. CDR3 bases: TGTGCCAGCAGCTTAACTCTGTCAGAAGCTTTCTTT. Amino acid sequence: CASSLTLSEAFF.

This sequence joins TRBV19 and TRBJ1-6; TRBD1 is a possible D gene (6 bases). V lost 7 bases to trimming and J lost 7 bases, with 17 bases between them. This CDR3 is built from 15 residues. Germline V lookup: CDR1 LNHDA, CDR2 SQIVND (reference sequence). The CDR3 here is CASKETGKMNSPLHF. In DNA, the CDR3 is TGTGCCAGTAAAGAAACAGGGAAGATGAATTCACCCCTCCACTTT.

The CDR3 region has the DNA TGCGCCAGCAGCCCCGGTGGGGCGGGGGGGTACGAGCAGTACTTC. Translating gives CASSPGGAGGYEQYF. V usage is TRBV5-1 and J usage is TRBJ2-7; 9 nucleotides agree with TRBD2. The J segment lost 4 bases and the V segment lost 4 bases, leaving 9 bases of the junction unmatched. Germline CDR1 is SGHRS and CDR2 is YFSETQ. The CDR3 is 15 amino acids.

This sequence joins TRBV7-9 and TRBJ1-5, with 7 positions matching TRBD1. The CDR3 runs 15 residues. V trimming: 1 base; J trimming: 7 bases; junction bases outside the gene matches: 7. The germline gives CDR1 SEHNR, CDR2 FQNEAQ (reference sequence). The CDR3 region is CASSLGQGNSQPQHF. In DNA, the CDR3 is TGTGCCAGCAGCTTAGGACAGGGAAACAGCCAGCCCCAGCATTTT.

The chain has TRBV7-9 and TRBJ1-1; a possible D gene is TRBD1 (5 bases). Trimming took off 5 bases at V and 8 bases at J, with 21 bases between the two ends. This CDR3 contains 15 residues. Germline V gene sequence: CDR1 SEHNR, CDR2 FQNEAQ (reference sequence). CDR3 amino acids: CASSPPSWQGTEAFF. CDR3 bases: TGTGCCAGCAGCCCCCCGTCCTGGCAGGGAACAGAAGCTTTCTTT.

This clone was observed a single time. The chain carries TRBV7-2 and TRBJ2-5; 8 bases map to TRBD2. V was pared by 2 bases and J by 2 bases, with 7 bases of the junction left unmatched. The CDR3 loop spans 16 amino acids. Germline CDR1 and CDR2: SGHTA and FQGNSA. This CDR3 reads CASSLTSGTLQETQYF. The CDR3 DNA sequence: TGTGCCAGCAGCTTAACTAGCGGAACCCTGCAAGAGACCCAGTACTTC. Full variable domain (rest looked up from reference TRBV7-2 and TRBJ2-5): GAGVSQSPSNKVTEKGKDVELRCDPISGHTALYWYRQSLGQGLEFLIYFQGNSAPDKSGLPSDRFSAERTGGSVSTLTIQRTQQEDSAVYLCASSLTSGTLQETQYFGPGTRLLVL.